This T cell receptor beta chain was recorded in a study of blood T cell repertoires in COVID-19. This clone came up once. The CDR3 totals 14 residues. Germline-derived CDR1 and CDR2 are SEHNR and FQNEAQ (reference sequence). V was clipped by 6 bases and J by 7 bases, with 19 bases between them. In the authors' workflow: Researchers report that nucleated cell counts were estimated from reference gene primer amplification. Here immunoSEQ multiplex PCR was the method, and the copy in TCRdb shows in-frame clones only, minus some. The DNA gave D and trimming, while V, J and clone size come from that table. This repertoire shows roughly 140,000 clones, more than 75% found once; its top ten account for roughly 2%.

This TCR came from a man aged 70-80 years with acute or convalescent COVID-19. The genes are TRBV7-9 and TRBJ2-7, with D possibly TRBD2 on 6 matching bases. Sequences were obtained from peripheral blood. The CDR3 is CASSSGGIGGEQYF. The CDR3 DNA follows: TGTGCCAGCAGTTCAGGCGGGATCGGTGGGGAGCAGTACTTC.